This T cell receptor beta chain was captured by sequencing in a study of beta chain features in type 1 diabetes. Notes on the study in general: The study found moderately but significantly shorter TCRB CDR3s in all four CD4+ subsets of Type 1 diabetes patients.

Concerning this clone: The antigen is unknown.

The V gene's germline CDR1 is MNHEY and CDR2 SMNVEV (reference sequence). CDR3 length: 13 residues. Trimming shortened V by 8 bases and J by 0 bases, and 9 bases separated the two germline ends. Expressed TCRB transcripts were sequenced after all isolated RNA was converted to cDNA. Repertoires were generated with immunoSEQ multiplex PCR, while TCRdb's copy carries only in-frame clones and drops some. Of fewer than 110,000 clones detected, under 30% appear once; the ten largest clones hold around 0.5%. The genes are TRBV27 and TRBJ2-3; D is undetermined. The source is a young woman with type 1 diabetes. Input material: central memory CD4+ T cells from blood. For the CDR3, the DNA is TGTGCCAGCCTGGTCCTAAGCACAGATACGCAGTATTTT. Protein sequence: CASLVLSTDTQYF.